This T cell receptor (beta chain) was identified in a study of shared clonotypes between healthy human individuals. Overall study findings and caveats: An effect of sequencing depth on clonotype sharing among donors was expected. Blood was the sole source, and tissue repertoires probably differ.

In the naive CD8 group, cells lacked CD45RO and were positively selected for CCR7, so terminally differentiated effector memory CD45RA+ cells were left out. As regards this clone: Its antigen is undetermined.

CDR3 length equals 14 residues. Germline CDR1 is PRHDT and CDR2 is FYEKMQ (reference sequence). Trimming took 1 base from V and 7 from J; bases not matched to a gene: 4. Only in-frame clones appear in the TCRdb table, and some are missing; sequencing was by immunoSEQ multiplex PCR. The sample lists some 2.1 million clones, roughly 94% occurring once. The rearrangement joins TRBV13 to TRBJ2-3; 8 bases align to TRBD2. This TCR came from a man younger than 35 in good health. The sequenced sample was naive CD8+ T cells sorted from blood. The CDR3 nucleotides read TGTGCCAGCAGCTTAGCGGGGGGGCTATATACGCAGTATTTT. This encodes CASSLAGGLYTQYF.